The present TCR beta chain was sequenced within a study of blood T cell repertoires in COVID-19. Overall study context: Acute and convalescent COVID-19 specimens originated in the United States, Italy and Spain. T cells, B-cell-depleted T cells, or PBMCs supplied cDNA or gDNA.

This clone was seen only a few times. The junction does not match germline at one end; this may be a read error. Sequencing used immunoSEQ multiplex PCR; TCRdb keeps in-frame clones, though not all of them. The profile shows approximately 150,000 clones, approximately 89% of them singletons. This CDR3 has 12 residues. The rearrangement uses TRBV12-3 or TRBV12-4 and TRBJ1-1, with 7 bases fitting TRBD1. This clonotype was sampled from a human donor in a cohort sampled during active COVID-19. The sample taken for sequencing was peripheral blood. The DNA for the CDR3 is TGTGCCAGCAGTTTTTTCCGGACAGGAGTCTACTTT. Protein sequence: CASSFFRTGVYF.